The clone carrying this TCR beta chain was seen repeatedly, ten times or more. As yet, its antigen is unknown. Naive CD8 T cells were FACS-sorted by CD8+CD4-CCR7+CD45RA+ markers. Previously reported methods and listed TCR primers produced the bulk TCR libraries. TCRdb passed the PCR reads through MiXCR, listing each CDR3 protein once. The sample carries about 640,000 distinct CDR3 sequences, just under 20% recorded once. These data are taken from a study of molecular identifiers for immune sequencing clone quantification. For the study at large: In replicates, RNA from around 20,000 or 100,000 naive CD8 cells was divided five ways and four parts were sequenced. The study's findings and limits: Highly expanded clones may be undercounted when identical TCR molecules share barcodes.

Germline CDR1 reads SNHLY; CDR2 reads FYNNEI. The CDR3 runs 16 residues. The V segment lost 6 bases and the J segment 8 bases; nucleotides outside the gene matches: 13. Input material: naive CD8+ T cells from blood, with Jurkat cell RNA spiked in. Subset meaning: FACS-sorted CD8+CD4-CCR7+CD45RA+ naive T cells. The J gene is TRBJ1-4, the V gene TRBV2, with 9 bases identical to TRBD1. The source of this sequence is a human donor in good health. Some libraries in this study had Jurkat cell RNA spiked in. The CDR3 reads CASRTPGQGLDEKLFF. CDR3 in DNA: TGTGCCAGCAGGACCCCGGGACAGGGACTGGACGAAAAACTGTTTTTT. The entire variable domain, with the rest obtained from reference TRBV2 and TRBJ1-4, is as follows: EPEVTQTPSHQVTQMGQEVILRCVPISNHLYFYWYRQILGQKVEFLVSFYNNEISEKSEIFDDQFSVERPDGSNFTLKIRSTKLEDSAMYFCASRTPGQGLDEKLFFGSGTQLSVL.